This is a list of T cell receptor beta chains from one sample in a study of T cell responses to AZD1222 COVID-19 vaccine. The assay was immunoSEQ multiplex PCR, and TCRdb's table has in-frame clones only and misses some. The sample contains fewer than 250,000 clones, over 80% of which appear only once. The starting material was peripheral blood, obtained on day 0 of AZD1222 vaccination. The receptors derive from an adult in good health. Both conserved end residues are part of each CDR3. Each record gives: D gene, CDR3 length, V gene, clone size, J gene, CDR3 protein, CDR3 DNA. D genes are given only for firm matches. Size values are once, few and many counts, or a class for expanded clones, and some rows have none.

-	14	TRBV10-3	once	TRBJ1-1	CAISESNSVAEAFF	TGTGCCATCAGTGAGTCGAATTCGGTCGCTGAAGCTTTCTTT
-	13	TRBV14	-	TRBJ1-1	CASSQEVNTEAFF	TGTGCCAGCAGCCAAGAGGTCAACACTGAAGCTTTCTTT
-	16	TRBV3-1/TRBV3-2	-	TRBJ2-5	CASSQDIFQLQETQYF	TGTGCCAGCAGCCAAGATATCTTCCAACTCCAAGAGACCCAGTACTTC
TRBD2	17	TRBV6-1	-	TRBJ2-1	CASSEVGGGFDYNEQFF	TGTGCCAGCAGTGAAGTTGGCGGGGGGTTCGACTACAATGAGCAGTTCTTC
TRBD1	12	TRBV6-8	-	TRBJ1-5	CANRDRNQPQHF	TGTGCCAACCGGGACAGAAATCAGCCCCAGCATTTT
-	17	TRBV2	-	TRBJ1-6	CASNTNDRSSYNSPLHF	TGTGCCAGCAATACAAATGACAGGAGCTCCTATAATTCACCCCTCCACTTT
TRBD1	16	TRBV30	-	TRBJ1-1	CAWSVGRTGGNTEAFF	TGTGCCTGGAGTGTAGGGAGGACAGGGGGGAACACTGAAGCTTTCTTT
TRBD1	12	TRBV2	-	TRBJ1-5	CASSGTGKVQHF	TGTGCCAGCAGCGGGACAGGGAAGGTCCAGCATTTT
-	13	TRBV10-3	-	TRBJ1-5	CAISGMYNQPQHF	TGTGCCATCAGTGGTATGTACAATCAGCCCCAGCATTTT
-	14	TRBV4-3	-	TRBJ1-2	CASSQDQGPYGYTF	TGCGCCAGCAGCCAAGATCAGGGACCCTATGGCTACACCTTC